Given below is one TCR beta chain in context. The data were obtained in a study of blood T cell repertoires in COVID-19. Study summary: Samples came from the United States, Italy and Spain, spanning acute and convalescent COVID-19.

Recruits, aged roughly 18 to 100 years, lived in 24 US areas. CDR3 size: 14 residues. Trimming stripped 5 bases from V and 4 bases from J, with 12 bases between. Per the germline V gene, CDR1 is SGHNT and CDR2 is YYREEE (reference sequence). How the authors handled the data: Amplified reference gene primers provided the basis for estimating nucleated cell counts. The table came from immunoSEQ multiplex PCR; TCRdb's copy has only in-frame clones and leaves some out. V and J calls and clone size come straight from that table; D and trimming were deduced from the DNA. The repertoire holds about 230,000 clones, with roughly nine tenths as singletons.

This sequence was found in a woman younger than 45 with acute COVID-19. Sequencing input: PBMCs or T cells enriched from blood (not recorded which). The chain joins TRBV5-4 to TRBJ1-4; D may be TRBD1 (6 bases). The CDR3 sequence is CASSLRQDNEKLFF. The CDR3 bases are TGTGCCAGCAGTCTAAGACAGGATAATGAAAAACTGTTTTTT.